This TCR beta chain was captured by sequencing in a study of beta chain features in type 1 diabetes. The wider study: Cell yields, gender and age were similar in healthy donors and patients. Study observations and caveats: Researchers report that Type 1 diabetes patients had moderately but significantly shorter TCRB CDR3s across all four CD4+ subsets. Compared with healthy donors, patients appeared to share more similar naive, central memory and regulatory TCRB repertoires.

The germline V gene encodes CDR1 MNHEY and CDR2 SVGAGI. The CDR3 runs to 13 residues. Deletions cut 5 bases from V and 5 bases from J, with 12 bases between. For this clone: What it binds is not known.

Sequenced material consisted of expressed TCRB transcripts (all of the isolated RNA was reverse transcribed). Some clones are missing from TCRdb's copy, which holds only in-frame ones; the method was immunoSEQ multiplex PCR. This table holds around 250,000 clones, more than 65% found once. This rearrangement joins TRBV6-5 to TRBJ1-2; unclear D gene. The clonotype originates from a man in his thirties or forties in good health. Sequenced sample: naive CD4+ T cells from blood. The CDR3 DNA is TGTGCCAGCAGTCCGGCCCTGCTTTATGGCTACACCTTC. Translation: CASSPALLYGYTF.